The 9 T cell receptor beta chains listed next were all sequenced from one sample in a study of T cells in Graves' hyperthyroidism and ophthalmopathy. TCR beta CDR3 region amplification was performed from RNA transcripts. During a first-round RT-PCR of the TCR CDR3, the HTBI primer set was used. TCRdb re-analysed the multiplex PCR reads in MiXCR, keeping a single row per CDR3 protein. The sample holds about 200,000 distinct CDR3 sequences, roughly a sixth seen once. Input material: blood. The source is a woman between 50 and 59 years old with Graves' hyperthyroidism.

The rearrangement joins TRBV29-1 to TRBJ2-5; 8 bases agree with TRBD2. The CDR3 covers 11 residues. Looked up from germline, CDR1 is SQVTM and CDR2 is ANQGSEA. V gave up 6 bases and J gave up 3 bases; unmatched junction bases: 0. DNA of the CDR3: TGCAGCGTGCGGGGGGAAGAGACCCAGTACTTC. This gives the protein CSVRGEETQYF. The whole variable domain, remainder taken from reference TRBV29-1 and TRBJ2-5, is SAVISQKPSRDICQRGTSLTIQCQVDSQVTMMFWYRQQPGQSLTLIATANQGSEATYESGFVIDKFPISRPNLTFSTLTVSNMSPEDSSIYLCSVRGEETQYFGPGTRLLVL.

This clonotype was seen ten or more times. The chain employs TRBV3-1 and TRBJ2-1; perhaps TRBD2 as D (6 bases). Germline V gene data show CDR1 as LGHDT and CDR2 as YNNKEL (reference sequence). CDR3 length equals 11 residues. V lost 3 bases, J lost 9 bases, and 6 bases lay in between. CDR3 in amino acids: CASSQEGEQFF. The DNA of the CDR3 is TGTGCCAGCAGCCAGGAGGGTGAGCAGTTCTTC.

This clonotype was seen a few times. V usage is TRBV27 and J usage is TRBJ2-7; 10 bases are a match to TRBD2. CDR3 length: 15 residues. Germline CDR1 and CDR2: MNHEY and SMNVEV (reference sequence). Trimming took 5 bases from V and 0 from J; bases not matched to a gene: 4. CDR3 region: CASSTRTSGSYEQYF. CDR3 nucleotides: TGTGCCAGCAGTACAAGGACTAGCGGCTCCTACGAGCAGTACTTC.

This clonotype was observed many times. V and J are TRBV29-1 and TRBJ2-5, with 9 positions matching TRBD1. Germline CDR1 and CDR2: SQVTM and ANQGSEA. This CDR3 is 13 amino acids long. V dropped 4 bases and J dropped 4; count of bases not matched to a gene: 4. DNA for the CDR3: TGCAGCGTTGGGGGACAGGGCCCAGAGACCCAGTACTTC. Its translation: CSVGGQGPETQYF. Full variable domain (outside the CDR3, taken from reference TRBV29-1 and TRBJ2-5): SAVISQKPSRDICQRGTSLTIQCQVDSQVTMMFWYRQQPGQSLTLIATANQGSEATYESGFVIDKFPISRPNLTFSTLTVSNMSPEDSSIYLCSVGGQGPETQYFGPGTRLLVL.

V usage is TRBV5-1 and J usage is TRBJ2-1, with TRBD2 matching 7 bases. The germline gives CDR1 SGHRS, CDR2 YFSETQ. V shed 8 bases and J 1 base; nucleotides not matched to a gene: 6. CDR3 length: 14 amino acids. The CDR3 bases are TGCGCCAGTTTCACTAGCGAATCCTACAATGAGCAGTTCTTC. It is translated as CASFTSESYNEQFF.

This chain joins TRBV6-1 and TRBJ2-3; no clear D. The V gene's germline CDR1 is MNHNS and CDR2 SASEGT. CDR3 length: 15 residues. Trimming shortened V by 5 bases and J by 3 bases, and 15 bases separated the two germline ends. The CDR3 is CASSRKTLETDTQYF. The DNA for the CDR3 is TGTGCCAGCAGTCGTAAGACTCTGGAAACAGATACGCAGTATTTT.

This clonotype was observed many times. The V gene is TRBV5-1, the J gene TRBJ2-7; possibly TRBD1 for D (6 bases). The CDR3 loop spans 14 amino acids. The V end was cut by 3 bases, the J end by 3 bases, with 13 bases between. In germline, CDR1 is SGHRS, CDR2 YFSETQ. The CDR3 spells CASSSWTENYEQYF. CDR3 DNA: TGCGCCAGCAGCTCATGGACAGAAAACTACGAGCAGTACTTC.

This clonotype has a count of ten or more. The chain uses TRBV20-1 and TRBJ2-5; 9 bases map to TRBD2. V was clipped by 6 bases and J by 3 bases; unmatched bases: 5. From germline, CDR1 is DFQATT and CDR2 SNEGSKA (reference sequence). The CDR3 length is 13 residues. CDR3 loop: CSALTSGKETQYF. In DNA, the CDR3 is TGCAGTGCACTGACTAGCGGTAAAGAGACCCAGTACTTC.

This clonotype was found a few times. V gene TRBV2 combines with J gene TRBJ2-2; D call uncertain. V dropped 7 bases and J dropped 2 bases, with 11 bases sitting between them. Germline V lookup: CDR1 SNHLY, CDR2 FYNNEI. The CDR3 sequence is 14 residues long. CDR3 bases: TGTGCCAGCAACCATTTCAAAAACACCGGGGAGCTGTTTTTT. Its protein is CASNHFKNTGELFF.